Included here is one TCR beta chain sequence, with context. Per the original methods: Amplification of reference gene primers provided the estimated nucleated cell counts. The assay was immunoSEQ multiplex PCR, and TCRdb's table has in-frame clones only and misses some. The DNA was the basis for D and trimming; V, J and clone size are from that table. The sample lists more than 400,000 clones; approximately 83% were seen once. The data derive from a study of blood T cell repertoires in COVID-19. About the study: From the United States, Italy and Spain came samples of acute and convalescent COVID-19. In each case, the material was cDNA or gDNA derived from T cells, B-cell-depleted T cells, or PBMCs.

This CDR3 contains 15 residues. Germline V gene lookup returns CDR1 LNHDA and CDR2 SQIVND (reference sequence). V was shortened by 6 bases and J by 5 bases, with 19 bases between the two germline ends. The specimen was peripheral blood. The TCR was taken from a human donor in a cohort sampled during active COVID-19. The J gene is TRBJ1-2, the V gene TRBV19; the D gene is possibly TRBD1 (5 bases). The CDR3 loop reads CASSSSDKAGYGYTF. Here the CDR3 DNA reads TGTGCCAGTAGCTCGTCGGACAAGGCAGGTTATGGCTACACCTTC.